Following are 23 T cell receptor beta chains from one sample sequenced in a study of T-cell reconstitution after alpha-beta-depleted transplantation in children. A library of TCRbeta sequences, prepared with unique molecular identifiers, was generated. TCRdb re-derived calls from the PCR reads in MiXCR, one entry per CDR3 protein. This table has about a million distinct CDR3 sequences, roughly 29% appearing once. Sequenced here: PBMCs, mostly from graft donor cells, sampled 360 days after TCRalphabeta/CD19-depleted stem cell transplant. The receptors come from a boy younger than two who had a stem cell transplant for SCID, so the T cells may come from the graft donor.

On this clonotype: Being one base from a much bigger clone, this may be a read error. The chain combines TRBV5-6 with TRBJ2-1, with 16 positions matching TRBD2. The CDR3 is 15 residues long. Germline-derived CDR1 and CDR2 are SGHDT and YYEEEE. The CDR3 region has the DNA TGTGTCAGCAGCGGGACTAGCGGGGGGGCTAATGAGCAGTTCTTC. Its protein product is CVSSGTSGGANEQFF.

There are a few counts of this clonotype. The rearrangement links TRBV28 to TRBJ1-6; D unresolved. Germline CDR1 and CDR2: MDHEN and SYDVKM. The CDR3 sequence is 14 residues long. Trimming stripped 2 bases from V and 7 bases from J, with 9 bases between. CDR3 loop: CASSLADGNSPLHF. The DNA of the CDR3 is TGTGCCAGCAGTTTAGCGGACGGGAATTCACCCCTCCACTTT.

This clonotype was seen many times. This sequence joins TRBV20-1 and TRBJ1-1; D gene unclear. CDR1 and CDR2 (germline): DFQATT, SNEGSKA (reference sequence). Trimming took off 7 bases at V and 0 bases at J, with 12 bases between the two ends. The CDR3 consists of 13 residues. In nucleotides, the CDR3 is TGCAGTGGAAACAAGGTCCTGAACACTGAAGCTTTCTTT. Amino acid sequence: CSGNKVLNTEAFF.

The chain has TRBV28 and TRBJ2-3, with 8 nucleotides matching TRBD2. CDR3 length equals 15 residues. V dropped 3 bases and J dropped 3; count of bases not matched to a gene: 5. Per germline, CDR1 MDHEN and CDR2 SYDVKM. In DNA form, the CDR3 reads TGTGCCAGCAGTTTTTTCGGGGGGGCGACAGATACGCAGTATTTT. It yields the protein CASSFFGGATDTQYF.

The CDR3 here is CSAKGGPYNEQFF. The CDR3 nucleotides are TGCAGTGCTAAGGGGGGCCCCTACAATGAGCAGTTCTTC. V is TRBV20-1 and J is TRBJ2-1; D may correspond to TRBD1 or TRBD2 (6 bases each). Germline values: CDR1 DFQATT, CDR2 SNEGSKA (reference sequence). Trimming shortened V by 4 bases and J by 2 bases, and 9 bases separated the two germline ends. The CDR3 covers 13 residues.

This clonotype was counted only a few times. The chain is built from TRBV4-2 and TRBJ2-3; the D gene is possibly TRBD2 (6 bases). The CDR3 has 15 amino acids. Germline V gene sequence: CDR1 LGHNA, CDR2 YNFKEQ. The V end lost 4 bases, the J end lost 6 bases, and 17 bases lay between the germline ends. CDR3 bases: TGTGCCAGCAGCCCGCGGGGCCGGGTAGGGGATACGCAGTATTTT. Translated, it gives CASSPRGRVGDTQYF.

DNA for the CDR3: TGTGCCAGCACCCTACAGGGGGCGGGTTATGGCTACACCTTC. Translated, it gives CASTLQGAGYGYTF. The chain joins TRBV12-3 or TRBV12-4 to TRBJ1-2, with 9 bases matching TRBD1. The V gene end was trimmed by 7 bases and the J gene end by 5 bases; junction bases not matched to a gene: 8. The CDR3 extends over 14 amino acids.

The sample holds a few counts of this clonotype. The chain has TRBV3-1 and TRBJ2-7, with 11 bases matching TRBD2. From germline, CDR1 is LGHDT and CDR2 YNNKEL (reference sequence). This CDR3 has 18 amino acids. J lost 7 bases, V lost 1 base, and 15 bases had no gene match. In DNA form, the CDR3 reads TGTGCCAGCAGCCAAGCGGCTAGCGGGGGGTCCTTGGATCGGGAGCAGTACTTC. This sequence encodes CASSQAASGGSLDREQYF.

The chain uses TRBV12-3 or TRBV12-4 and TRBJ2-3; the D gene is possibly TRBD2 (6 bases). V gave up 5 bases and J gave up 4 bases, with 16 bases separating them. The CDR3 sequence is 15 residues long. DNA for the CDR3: TGTGCCAGCAGTGAGGGACTCCCCGGCCCAGATACGCAGTATTTT. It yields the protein CASSEGLPGPDTQYF.

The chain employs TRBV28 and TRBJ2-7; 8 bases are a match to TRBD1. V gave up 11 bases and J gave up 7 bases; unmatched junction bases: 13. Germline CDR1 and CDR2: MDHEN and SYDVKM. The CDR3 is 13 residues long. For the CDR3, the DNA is TGTGCCGTAGGGGGACAGGAGCCACGGGAGCAGTACTTC. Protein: CAVGGQEPREQYF.

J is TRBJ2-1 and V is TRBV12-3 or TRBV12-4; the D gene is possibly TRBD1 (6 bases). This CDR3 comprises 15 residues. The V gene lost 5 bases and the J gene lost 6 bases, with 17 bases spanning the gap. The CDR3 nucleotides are TGTGCCAGCAGTACCGGGACACGGCAGGGCAATGAGCAGTTCTTC. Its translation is CASSTGTRQGNEQFF.

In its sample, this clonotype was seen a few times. The CDR3 protein is CASSRTSRHTGELFF. Written as DNA, the CDR3 is TGCGCCAGCAGCCGGACTAGCAGACACACCGGGGAGCTGTTTTTT. V and J are TRBV5-1 and TRBJ2-2; 8 bases agree with TRBD2. In germline, CDR1 is SGHRS, CDR2 YFSETQ. CDR3 length equals 15 residues. V shed 4 bases and J 3 bases; nucleotides not matched to a gene: 5.

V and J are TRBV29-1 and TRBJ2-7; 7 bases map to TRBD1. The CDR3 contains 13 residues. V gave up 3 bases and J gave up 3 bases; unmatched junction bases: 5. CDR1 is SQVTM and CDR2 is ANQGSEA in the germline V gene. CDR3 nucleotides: TGCAGCGTTGAGTTCGCAGGGGGCTACGAGCAGTACTTC. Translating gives CSVEFAGGYEQYF.

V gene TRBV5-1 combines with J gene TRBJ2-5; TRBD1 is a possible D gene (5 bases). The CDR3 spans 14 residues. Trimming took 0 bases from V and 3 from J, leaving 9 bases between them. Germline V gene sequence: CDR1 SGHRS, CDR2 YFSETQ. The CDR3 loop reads CASSLVVGEETQYF. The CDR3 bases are TGCGCCAGCAGCTTGGTCGTAGGGGAAGAGACCCAGTACTTC.

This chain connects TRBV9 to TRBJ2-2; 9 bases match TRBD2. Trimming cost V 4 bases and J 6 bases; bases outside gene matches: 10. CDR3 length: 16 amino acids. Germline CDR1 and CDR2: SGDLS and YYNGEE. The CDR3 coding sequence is TGTGCCAGCAGCTCTTCTAGCGGGGTGGGAGCCGGGGAGCTGTTTTTT. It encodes CASSSSSGVGAGELFF.

Written as DNA, the CDR3 is TGTGCCAGCAGTCCCATGGAATACACTGAAGCTTTCTTT. Protein product: CASSPMEYTEAFF. V gene TRBV12-3 or TRBV12-4 combines with J gene TRBJ1-1, with D uncertain. Trimming removed 5 bases at V and 3 bases at J, with 10 bases between. This CDR3 comprises 13 residues.

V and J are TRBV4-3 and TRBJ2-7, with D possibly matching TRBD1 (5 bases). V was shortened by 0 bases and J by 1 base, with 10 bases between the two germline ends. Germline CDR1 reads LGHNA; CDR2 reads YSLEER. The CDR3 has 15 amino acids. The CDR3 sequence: CASSQDTKGSYEQYF. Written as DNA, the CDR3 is TGCGCCAGCAGCCAAGATACGAAGGGGTCCTACGAGCAGTACTTC.

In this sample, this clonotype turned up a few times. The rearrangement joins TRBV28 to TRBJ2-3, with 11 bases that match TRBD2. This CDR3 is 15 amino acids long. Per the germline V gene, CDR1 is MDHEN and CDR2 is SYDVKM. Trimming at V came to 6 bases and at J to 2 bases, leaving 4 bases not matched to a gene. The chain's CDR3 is CASRGSGGATDTQYF. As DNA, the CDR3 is TGTGCCAGCAGAGGTAGCGGGGGGGCCACAGATACGCAGTATTTT.

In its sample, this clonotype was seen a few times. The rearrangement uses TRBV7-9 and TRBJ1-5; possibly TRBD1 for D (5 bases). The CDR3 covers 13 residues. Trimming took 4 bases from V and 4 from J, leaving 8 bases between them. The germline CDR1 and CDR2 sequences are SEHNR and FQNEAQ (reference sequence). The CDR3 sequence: CASSSRENQPQHF. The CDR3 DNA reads TGTGCCAGCAGCTCCAGGGAGAATCAGCCCCAGCATTTT.

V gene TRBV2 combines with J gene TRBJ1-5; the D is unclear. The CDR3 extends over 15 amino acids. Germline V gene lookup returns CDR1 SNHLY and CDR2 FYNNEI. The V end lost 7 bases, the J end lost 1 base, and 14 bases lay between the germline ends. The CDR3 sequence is CASNLGRRSNQPQHF. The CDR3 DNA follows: TGTGCCAGCAATCTGGGCAGGCGAAGCAATCAGCCCCAGCATTTT.

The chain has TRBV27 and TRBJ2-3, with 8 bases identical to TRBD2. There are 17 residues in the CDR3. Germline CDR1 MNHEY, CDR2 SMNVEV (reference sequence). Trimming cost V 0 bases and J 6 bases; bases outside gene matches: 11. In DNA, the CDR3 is TGTGCCAGCAGTTTATCTATTATGCGGGGGGCATGGGATACGCAGTATTTT. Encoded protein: CASSLSIMRGAWDTQYF.

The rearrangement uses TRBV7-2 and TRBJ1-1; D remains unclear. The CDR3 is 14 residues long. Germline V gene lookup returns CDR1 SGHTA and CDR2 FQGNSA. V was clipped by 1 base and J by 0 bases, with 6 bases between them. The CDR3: CASSLDALNTEAFF. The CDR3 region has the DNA TGTGCCAGCAGCTTAGATGCGTTGAACACTGAAGCTTTCTTT.

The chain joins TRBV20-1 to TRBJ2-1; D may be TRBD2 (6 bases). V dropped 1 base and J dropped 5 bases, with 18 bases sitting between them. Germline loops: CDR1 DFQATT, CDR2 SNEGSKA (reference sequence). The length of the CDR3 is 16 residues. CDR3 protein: CSARVLGGARDNEQFF. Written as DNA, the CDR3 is TGCAGTGCTAGAGTACTAGGAGGGGCTAGGGACAATGAGCAGTTCTTC.